The T cell receptor beta chain described here comes from a study of T cells in Graves' hyperthyroidism and ophthalmopathy. The investigators amplified TCR beta CDR3 regions from RNA transcripts. During a first-round RT-PCR of the TCR CDR3, the HTBI primer set was used. TCRdb called the multiplex PCR reads again in MiXCR, with one record for every CDR3 protein. Among 250,000 to 300,000 distinct CDR3 sequences listed, around 19% were seen once. The CDR3 covers 15 residues. The V end was cut by 0 bases, the J end by 7 bases, with 15 bases between. The germline gives CDR1 LNHNV, CDR2 YYDKDF (reference sequence).

The chain couples TRBV15 to TRBJ1-2, with a possible D match to TRBD1 (5 bases). This TCR was sampled from a man in his fifties or sixties with Graves' ophthalmopathy. What was sequenced was blood. This CDR3 reads CATSRDAGRLGGYTF. Here the CDR3 DNA reads TGTGCCACCAGCAGAGATGCAGGGCGCCTTGGTGGCTACACCTTC.